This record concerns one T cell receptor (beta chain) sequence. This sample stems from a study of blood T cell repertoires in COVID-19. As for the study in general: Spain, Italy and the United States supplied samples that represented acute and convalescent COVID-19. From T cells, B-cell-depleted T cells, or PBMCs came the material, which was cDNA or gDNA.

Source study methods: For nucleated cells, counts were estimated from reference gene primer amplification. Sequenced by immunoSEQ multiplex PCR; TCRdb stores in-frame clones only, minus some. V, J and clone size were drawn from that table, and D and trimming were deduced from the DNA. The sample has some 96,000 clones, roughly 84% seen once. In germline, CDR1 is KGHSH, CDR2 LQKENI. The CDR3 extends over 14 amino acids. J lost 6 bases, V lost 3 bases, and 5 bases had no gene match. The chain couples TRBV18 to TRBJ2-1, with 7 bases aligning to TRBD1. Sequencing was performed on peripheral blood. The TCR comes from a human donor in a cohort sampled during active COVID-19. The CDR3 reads CASSPGSGGNEQFF. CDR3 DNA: TGTGCCAGCTCACCGGGCTCAGGGGGCAATGAGCAGTTCTTC.